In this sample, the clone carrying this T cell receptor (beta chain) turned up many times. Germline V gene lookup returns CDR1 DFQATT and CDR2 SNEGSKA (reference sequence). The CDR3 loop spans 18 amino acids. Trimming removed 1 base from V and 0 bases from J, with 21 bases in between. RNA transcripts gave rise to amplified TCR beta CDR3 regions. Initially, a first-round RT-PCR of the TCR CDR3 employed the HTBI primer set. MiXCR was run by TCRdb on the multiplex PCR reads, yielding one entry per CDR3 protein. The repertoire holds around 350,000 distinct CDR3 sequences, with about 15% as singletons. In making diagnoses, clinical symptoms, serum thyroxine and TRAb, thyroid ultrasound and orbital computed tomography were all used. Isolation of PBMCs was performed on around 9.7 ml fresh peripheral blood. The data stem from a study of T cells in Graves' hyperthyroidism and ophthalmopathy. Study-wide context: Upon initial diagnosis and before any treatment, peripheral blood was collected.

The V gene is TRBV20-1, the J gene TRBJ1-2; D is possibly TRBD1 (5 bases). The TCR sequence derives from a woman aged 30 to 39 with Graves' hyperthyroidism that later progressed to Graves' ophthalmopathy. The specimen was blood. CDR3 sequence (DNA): TGCAGTGCTAGAGCCGGGGGGGGTCGCTCCGATTCTAACTATGGCTACACCTTC. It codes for CSARAGGGRSDSNYGYTF.